The source of this TCR beta chain is a study of T cell repertoires in cytomegalovirus infection. Study as a whole: The public TCR beta signatures pointed to both CMV infection and matching HLA type. Study observations and caveats: Identification of carriers of CMV plus the relevant HLA was performed using cumulative public TCR beta family frequency. HLA-C-restricted TCR beta clonotypes specific for CMV led the ex vivo response.

The CDR3 runs 14 residues. Germline V gene sequence: CDR1 SGHKS, CDR2 YYEKEE (reference sequence). V lost 1 base and J lost 2, with 9 bases in between. TCRdb reprocessed the reads with MiXCR, giving one entry per CDR3 protein. The data contain some 300,000 distinct CDR3 sequences, 12% to 15% of them singletons. This clonotype was seen a few times. Its specificity is unknown. The chain joins TRBV5-5 to TRBJ1-2; D remains unclear. Sequencing was carried out using PBMCs. The receptor comes from a human donor in good health (CMV status not recorded). Some clones in this sample may be carry-over from other donors' samples. CDR3 in DNA: TGTGCCAGCAGCTTGTTCGGGAACAACTATGGCTACACCTTC. Amino acid sequence: CASSLFGNNYGYTF.